The 13 T cell receptor beta chains given below trace back to one sample, sequenced in a study of T cell clonality in common variable immunodeficiency. Sequencing used immunoSEQ multiplex PCR; TCRdb keeps in-frame clones, though not all of them. This set yields around 81,000 clones and no singletons; the top ten hold about 0.8%. The sample was peripheral blood mononuclear cells. Every receptor here comes from a person aged 18-69 years in good health.

This clone was seen at least ten times. The read ends 3 residues shy of where the CDR3 ends; the end is completed using the germline J gene. V and J are TRBV7-2 and TRBJ2-5; weak D call: TRBD2 (5 bases). There are 13 residues in the CDR3. Trimming stripped 3 bases from V and 3 bases from J, with 8 bases between. Germline V gene data show CDR1 as SGHTA and CDR2 as FQGNSA. The CDR3 is CASSLPAEETQYF. The CDR3 bases that were read are TGTGCCAGCAGCTTGCCAGCGGAAGAGACC. The full variable domain, in which reference TRBV7-2 and TRBJ2-5 provide the parts outside the CDR3, is GAGVSQSPSNKVTEKGKDVELRCDPISGHTALYWYRQSLGQGLEFLIYFQGNSAPDKSGLPSDRFSAERTGGSVSTLTIQRTQQEDSAVYLCASSLPAEETQYFGPGTRLLVL.

This clone was recorded at least ten times. The read stops 3 residues short of the end of the CDR3; the missing end is completed from the germline J gene. This chain connects TRBV7-6 to TRBJ1-4; TRBD1 is a possible D gene (6 bases). Trimming pared 5 bases from V and 4 bases from J, leaving 11 bases between. Germline V gene data show CDR1 as SGHVS and CDR2 as FNYEAQ. The CDR3 length is 14 residues. CDR3 protein: CASSPGELNEKLFF. Incomplete CDR3 DNA: TGTGCCAGCAGCCCAGGGGAACTTAATGAAAAA.

The CDR3 sequence is CSARLQGARYEQFF. The CDR3 bases that were read are TGCAGTGCTAGATTACAGGGGGCGAGATATGAG. The chain joins TRBV20-1 to TRBJ2-1, with 9 bases identical to TRBD1. The read terminates 3 residues ahead of where the CDR3 ends, so the germline J gene completes it. In germline, CDR1 is DFQATT, CDR2 SNEGSKA (reference sequence). The CDR3 contains 14 residues. J lost 8 bases, V lost 2 bases, and 7 bases had no gene match.

This clone was seen repeatedly, ten times or more. The read halts 3 residues ahead of the CDR3 end, with the missing end drawn from the germline J gene. The chain carries TRBV20-1 and TRBJ1-2; TRBD1 agrees at 10 bases. The germline CDR1 and CDR2 sequences are DFQATT and SNEGSKA (reference sequence). After removal of 3 bases from V and 7 bases from J, the junction contained 11 bases not matched to a gene. The CDR3 covers 15 residues. The CDR3 region is CSASSRTGGGRGYTF. The DNA read from the CDR3 is TGCAGTGCTAGCTCCCGGACAGGGGGAGGGCGTGGC.

Many counts were recorded for this clone. Read coverage stops 3 residues before the CDR3 terminus; the germline J gene supplies the remainder. V is TRBV29-1 and J is TRBJ1-1; a weak D match, TRBD1 (6 bases). This CDR3 is 12 amino acids long. CDR1 SQVTM and CDR2 ANQGSEA come from the germline V gene. Trimming stripped 5 bases from V and 7 bases from J, with 14 bases between. The sequenced part of the CDR3 DNA is TGCAGCGTTTCAGAGGGGGTGGGTGAA. This encodes CSVSEGVGE. In full, the CDR3 reads CSVSEGVGEAFF. The full variable domain, in which reference TRBV29-1 and TRBJ1-1 provide the parts outside the CDR3, is SAVISQKPSRDICQRGTSLTIQCQVDSQVTMMFWYRQQPGQSLTLIATANQGSEATYESGFVIDKFPISRPNLTFSTLTVSNMSPEDSSIYLCSVSEGVGEAFFGQGTRLTVV.

This clone has ten or more counts. The read ends 3 residues shy of where the CDR3 ends; the end is completed using the germline J gene. The chain recombines TRBV7-2 with TRBJ2-1; 11 bases agree with TRBD2. Per germline, CDR1 SGHTA and CDR2 FQGNSA. CDR3 length equals 15 residues. The junction had 5 bases not matched to a gene; V was cut back by 6 bases and J by 4 bases. CDR3 bases read: TGTGCCAGCAGTTACACTAGCGGGGGATACAATGAG. Residues: CASSYTSGGYNE. The CDR3 as a whole reads CASSYTSGGYNEQFF. The full variable domain, rest sourced from reference TRBV7-2 and TRBJ2-1, is GAGVSQSPSNKVTEKGKDVELRCDPISGHTALYWYRQSLGQGLEFLIYFQGNSAPDKSGLPSDRFSAERTGGSVSTLTIQRTQQEDSAVYLCASSYTSGGYNEQFFGPGTRLTVL.

This clone was seen many times. The CDR3 goes on 3 residues after the read ends, and that part is filled in from the germline J gene. The V call is TRBV20-1, the J call TRBJ1-1, with 8 bases fitting TRBD1. Germline assignment: CDR1 DFQATT and CDR2 SNEGSKA (reference sequence). The CDR3 spans 13 residues. J was trimmed by 1 base and V by 6 bases; bases with no gene match: 4. The CDR3 reads CSARQGSNTEAFF. CDR3 DNA, as far as it was read: TGCAGTGCAAGACAGGGGTCGAACACTGAA.

This clone was seen at least ten times. The missing CDR3 end, 3 residues past where the read stops, is filled in from the germline J gene. The V gene is TRBV4-2, the J gene TRBJ2-1; 16 bases agree with TRBD2. CDR1 is LGHNA and CDR2 is YNFKEQ in the germline V gene. This CDR3 is built from 20 residues. The V and J ends lost 4 bases and 4 bases, in that order; junction bases with no gene match: 13. Partial CDR3 DNA: TGTGCCAGCAGCCCACAAGAAACTCCGGGACTAGCGGGAGGGTACAATGAG. It specifies CASSPQETPGLAGGYNE. The entire CDR3 protein is CASSPQETPGLAGGYNEQFF.

As to this clone: With the read ending 3 residues before the CDR3 end, the germline J gene is used to fill in that end. The V gene is TRBV7-3, the J gene TRBJ2-5; a weak D match, TRBD1 (5 bases). V lost 5 bases, J lost 4 bases, and 11 bases lay in between. From germline, CDR1 is SGHTA and CDR2 FQGTGA. The CDR3 has 13 residues. The sequenced CDR3 bases are TGTGCCAGCAGCCGCGACAGAGGAGAGACC. Its protein product is CASSRDRGET. The CDR3 reads in full as CASSRDRGETQYF.

Many counts were recorded for this clone. The chain's CDR3 is CSVLEGTNYNSPLHF. CDR3 DNA (partial): TGCAGCGTTTTGGAGGGGACAAACTATAATTCACCC. The genes are TRBV29-1 and TRBJ1-6, with a tentative D call TRBD1 (6 bases). The read halts 3 residues ahead of the CDR3 end, with the missing end drawn from the germline J gene. This CDR3 spans 15 amino acids. Germline CDR1 reads SQVTM; CDR2 reads ANQGSEA. V dropped 5 bases and J dropped 3 bases, with 14 bases sitting between them.

As concerns this clone: The read ends 3 residues before the CDR3 terminus; that terminus is restored from the germline J gene. Other nucleotide sequences in the sample specify the same CDR3. The V gene is TRBV7-6, the J gene TRBJ2-7, with 9 bases matching TRBD1. Germline V gene data show CDR1 as SGHVS and CDR2 as FNYEAQ. This CDR3 contains 15 residues. V was clipped by 4 bases and J by 5 bases; unmatched bases: 9. The sequenced CDR3 bases are TGTGCCAGCAGCTCACTGCGGGACAGGGCTAACGAG. Translation gives CASSSLRDRANE. The complete CDR3 protein is CASSSLRDRANEQYF. Full variable domain (missing parts from reference TRBV7-6 and TRBJ2-7): GAGVSQSPRYKVTKRGQDVALRCDPISGHVSLYWYRQALGQGPEFLTYFNYEAQQDKSGLPNDRFSAERPEGSISTLTIQRTEQRDSAMYRCASSSLRDRANEQYFGPGTRLTVT.

This clone has at least ten counts. Incomplete CDR3 DNA: TGCGCCAGCAGCTTGGGAGCGGGAGAAAACACCGGGGAG. It encodes CASSLGAGENTGE. The whole CDR3 is CASSLGAGENTGELFF. This chain joins TRBV5-1 and TRBJ2-2; TRBD2 aligns across 8 bases. The read is 3 residues too short to cover the CDR3 end, so that end is filled in from the germline J gene. Trimming at V came to 0 bases and at J to 2 bases, leaving 3 bases not matched to a gene. Germline CDR1 and CDR2: SGHRS and YFSETQ. This CDR3 contains 16 residues.

This clone was observed at least ten times. The sequenced part of the CDR3 DNA is TGCGCCAGCAGCCAAACAGGGGTTTTGAACACTGAA. Protein product: CASSQTGVLNTE. From start to end, the CDR3 is CASSQTGVLNTEAFF. This chain uses TRBV4-1 with TRBJ1-1, with 7 bases fitting TRBD1. The read halts 3 residues ahead of the CDR3 end, with the missing end drawn from the germline J gene. The V segment lost 2 bases and the J segment 0 bases; nucleotides outside the gene matches: 3. Germline V gene sequence: CDR1 MGHRA, CDR2 YSYEKL. The CDR3 totals 15 residues.